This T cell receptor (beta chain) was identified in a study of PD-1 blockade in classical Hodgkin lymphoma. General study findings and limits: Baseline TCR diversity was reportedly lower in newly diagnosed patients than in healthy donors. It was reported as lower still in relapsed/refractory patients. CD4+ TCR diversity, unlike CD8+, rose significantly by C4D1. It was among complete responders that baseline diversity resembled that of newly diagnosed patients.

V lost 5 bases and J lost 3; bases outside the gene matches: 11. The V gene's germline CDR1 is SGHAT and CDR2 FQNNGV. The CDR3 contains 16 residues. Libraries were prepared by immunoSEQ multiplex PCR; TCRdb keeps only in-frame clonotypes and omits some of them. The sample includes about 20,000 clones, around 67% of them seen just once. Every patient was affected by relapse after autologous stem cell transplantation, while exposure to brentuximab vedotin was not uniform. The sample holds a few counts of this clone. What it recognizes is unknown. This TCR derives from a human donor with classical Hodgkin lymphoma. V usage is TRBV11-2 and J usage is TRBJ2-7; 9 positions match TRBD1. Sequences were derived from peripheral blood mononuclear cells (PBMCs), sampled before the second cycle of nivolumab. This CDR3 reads CASSRERGTGIYEQYF. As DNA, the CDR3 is TGTGCCAGCAGCAGAGAGCGTGGGACAGGGATCTACGAGCAGTACTTC. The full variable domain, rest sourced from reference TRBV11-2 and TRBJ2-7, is EAGVAQSPRYKIIEKRQSVAFWCNPISGHATLYWYQQILGQGPKLLIQFQNNGVVDDSQLPKDRFSAERLKGVDSTLKIQPAKLEDSAVYLCASSRERGTGIYEQYFGPGTRLTVT.